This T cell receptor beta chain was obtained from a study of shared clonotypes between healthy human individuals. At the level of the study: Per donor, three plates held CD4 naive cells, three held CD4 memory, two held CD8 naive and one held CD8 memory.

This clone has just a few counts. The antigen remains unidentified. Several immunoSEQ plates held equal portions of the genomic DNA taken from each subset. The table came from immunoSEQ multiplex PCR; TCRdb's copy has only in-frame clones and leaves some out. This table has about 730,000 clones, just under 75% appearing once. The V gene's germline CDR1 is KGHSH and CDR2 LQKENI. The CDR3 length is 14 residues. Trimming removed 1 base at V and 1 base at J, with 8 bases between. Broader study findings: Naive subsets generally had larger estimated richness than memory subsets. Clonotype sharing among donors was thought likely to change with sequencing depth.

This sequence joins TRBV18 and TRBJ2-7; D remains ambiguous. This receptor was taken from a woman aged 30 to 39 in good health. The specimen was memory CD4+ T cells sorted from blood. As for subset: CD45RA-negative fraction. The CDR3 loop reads CASSPRGVSYEQYF. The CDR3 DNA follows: TGTGCCAGCTCACCACGGGGTGTGTCCTACGAGCAGTACTTC. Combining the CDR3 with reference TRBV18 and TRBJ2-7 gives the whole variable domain NAGVMQNPRHLVRRRGQEARLRCSPMKGHSHVYWYRQLPEEGLKFMVYLQKENIIDESGMPKERFSAEFPKEGPSILRIQQVVRGDSAAYFCASSPRGVSYEQYFGPGTRLTVT.